The T cell receptor (beta chain) under discussion was sequenced for a study of shared clonotypes between healthy human individuals. General study points: Clonotypes not shared had lower generation probabilities than those common to all four donors. Represented diversity, genetic and exposure-history alike, was limited by few donors.

The CDR3 runs 13 residues. In germline, CDR1 is SSHAT, CDR2 FNYEAQ (reference sequence). The V end was cut by 3 bases, the J end by 5 bases, with 10 bases between. A word on this clone: Its cognate antigen is unknown. Other nucleotide sequences from this sample produce the same CDR3.

Only in-frame clones appear in the TCRdb table, and some are missing; sequencing was by immunoSEQ multiplex PCR. The sample gives about 2.1 million clones, 85% to 95% of which show up once; under 2% is in the top ten. Naive CD8 cells lacked CD45RO, underwent positive selection for CCR7 and left out terminally differentiated effector memory CD45RA+ cells. The sequencing sample was made of naive CD8+ T cells from PBMCs. This chain joins TRBV7-7 and TRBJ2-5; TRBD2 is a possible D gene (5 bases). The TCR comes from a man in his late teens or twenties in good health. Some clones in this sample may be carry-over from other donors' samples. The CDR3 loop reads CASSFSPGETQYF. DNA for the CDR3: TGTGCCAGCAGCTTTAGTCCGGGGGAGACCCAGTACTTC.